This T cell receptor beta chain was sequenced in a study of blood T cell repertoires in COVID-19. This clone showed up just once. Looked up from germline, CDR1 is LNHNV and CDR2 is YYDKDF (reference sequence). The CDR3 length is 14 residues. V was clipped by 5 bases and J by 2 bases, with 13 bases between them. Measured with immunoSEQ multiplex PCR; TCRdb has only the in-frame clones, and not every one. This table has about 360,000 clones, nearly 90% appearing once. The age range of participants was 18 to 89 years, with residence in more than 20 US areas. Participants' reported clinical history set cohort assignment.

J is TRBJ2-7 and V is TRBV15; a weak D match, TRBD1 (5 bases). The TCR was taken from a woman aged 40 to 50 with acute COVID-19. Sequences were obtained from PBMCs or T cells enriched from blood (not recorded which). The DNA for the CDR3 is TGTGCCACCAGCCCAGTTAGGGGCCCCTACGAGCAGTACTTC. It specifies CATSPVRGPYEQYF.